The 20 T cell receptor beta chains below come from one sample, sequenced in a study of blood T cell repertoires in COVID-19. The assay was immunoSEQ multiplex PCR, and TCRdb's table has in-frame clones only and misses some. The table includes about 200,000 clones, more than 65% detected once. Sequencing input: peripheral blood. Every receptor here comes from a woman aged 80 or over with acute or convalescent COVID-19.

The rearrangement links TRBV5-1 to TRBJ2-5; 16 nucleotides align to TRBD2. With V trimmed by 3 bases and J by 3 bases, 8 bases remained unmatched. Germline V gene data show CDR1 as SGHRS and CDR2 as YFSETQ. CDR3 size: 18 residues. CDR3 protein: CASSSTGTSGGAEETQYF. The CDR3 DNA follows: TGCGCCAGCAGCTCCACCGGGACTAGCGGGGGGGCGGAAGAGACCCAGTACTTC.

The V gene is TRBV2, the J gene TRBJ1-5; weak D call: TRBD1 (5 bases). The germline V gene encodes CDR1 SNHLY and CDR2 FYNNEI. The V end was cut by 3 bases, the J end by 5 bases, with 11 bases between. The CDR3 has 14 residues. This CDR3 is CASSEGLGDQPQHF. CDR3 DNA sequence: TGTGCCAGCAGTGAGGGACTAGGAGATCAGCCCCAGCATTTT. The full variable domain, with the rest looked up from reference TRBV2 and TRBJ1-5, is EPEVTQTPSHQVTQMGQEVILRCVPISNHLYFYWYRQILGQKVEFLVSFYNNEISEKSEIFDDQFSVERPDGSNFTLKIRSTKLEDSAMYFCASSEGLGDQPQHFGDGTRLSIL.

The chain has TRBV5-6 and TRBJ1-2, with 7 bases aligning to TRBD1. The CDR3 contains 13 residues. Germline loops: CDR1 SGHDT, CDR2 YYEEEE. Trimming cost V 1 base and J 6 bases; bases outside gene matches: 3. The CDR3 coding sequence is TGTGCCAGCAGCTTGAGACAGGGCGATGGCTACACCTTC. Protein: CASSLRQGDGYTF.

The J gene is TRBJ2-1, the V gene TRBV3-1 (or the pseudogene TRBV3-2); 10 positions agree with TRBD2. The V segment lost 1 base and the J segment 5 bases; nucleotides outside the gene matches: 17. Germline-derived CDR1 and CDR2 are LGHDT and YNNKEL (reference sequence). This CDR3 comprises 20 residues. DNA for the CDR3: TGTGCCAGCAGCCAAGGCGGGAGCAGGGAGTTAGCGGGGGGTAACAATGAGCAGTTCTTC. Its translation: CASSQGGSRELAGGNNEQFF.

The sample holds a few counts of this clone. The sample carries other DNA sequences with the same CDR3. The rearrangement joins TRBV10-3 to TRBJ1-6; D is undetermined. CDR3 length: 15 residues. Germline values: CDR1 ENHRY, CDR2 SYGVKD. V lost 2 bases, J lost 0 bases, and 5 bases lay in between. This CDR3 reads CAISEGSSYNSPLHF. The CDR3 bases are TGTGCCATCAGTGAGGGCAGCTCCTATAATTCACCCCTCCACTTT.

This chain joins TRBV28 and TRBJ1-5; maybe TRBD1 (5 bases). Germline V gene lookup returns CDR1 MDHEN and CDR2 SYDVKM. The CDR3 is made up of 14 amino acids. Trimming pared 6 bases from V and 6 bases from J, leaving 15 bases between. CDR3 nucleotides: TGTGCCAGCAGGGTGGGGGGGACTGTTCAGCCCCAGCATTTT. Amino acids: CASRVGGTVQPQHF.

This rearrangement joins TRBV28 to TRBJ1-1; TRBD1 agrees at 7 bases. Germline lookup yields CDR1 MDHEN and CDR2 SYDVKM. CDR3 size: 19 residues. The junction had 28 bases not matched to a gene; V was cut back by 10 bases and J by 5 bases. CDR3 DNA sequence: TGTGCCACTACCCCACCTGGACAGGCGGGGCCCATTTTCGGTACTGAAGCTTTCTTT. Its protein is CATTPPGQAGPIFGTEAFF.

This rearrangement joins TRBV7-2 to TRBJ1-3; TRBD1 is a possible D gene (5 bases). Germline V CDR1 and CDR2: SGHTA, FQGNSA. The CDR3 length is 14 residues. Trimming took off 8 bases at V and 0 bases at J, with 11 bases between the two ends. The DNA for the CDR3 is TGTGCCAGCGGGGGGGTGAGCTCTGGAAACACCATATATTTT. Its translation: CASGGVSSGNTIYF.

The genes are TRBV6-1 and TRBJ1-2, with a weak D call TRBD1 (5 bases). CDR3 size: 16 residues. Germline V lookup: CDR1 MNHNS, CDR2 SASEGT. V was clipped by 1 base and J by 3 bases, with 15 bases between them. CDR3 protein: CASSEDAQGTYYGYTF. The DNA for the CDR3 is TGTGCCAGCAGTGAAGATGCCCAGGGAACTTACTATGGCTACACCTTC.

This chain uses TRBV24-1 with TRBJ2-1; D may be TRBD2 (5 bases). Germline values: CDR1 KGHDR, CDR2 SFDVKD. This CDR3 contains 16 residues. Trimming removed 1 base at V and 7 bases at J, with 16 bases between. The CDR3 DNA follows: TGTGCCACCAGTGATTTAGGAGCGGAACCTAAAAATGAGCAGTTCTTC. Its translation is CATSDLGAEPKNEQFF.

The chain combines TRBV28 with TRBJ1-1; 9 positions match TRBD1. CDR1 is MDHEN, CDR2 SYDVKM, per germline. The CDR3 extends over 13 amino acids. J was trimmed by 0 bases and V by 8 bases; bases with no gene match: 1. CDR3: CASGTGLNTEAFF. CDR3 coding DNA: TGTGCCAGCGGGACAGGGCTGAACACTGAAGCTTTCTTT.

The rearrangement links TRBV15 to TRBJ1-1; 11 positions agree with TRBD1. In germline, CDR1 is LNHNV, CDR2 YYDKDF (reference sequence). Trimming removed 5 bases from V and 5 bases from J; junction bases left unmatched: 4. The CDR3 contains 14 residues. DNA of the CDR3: TGTGCCACCAGCGAGGGACAGGGGGTGACTGAAGCTTTCTTT. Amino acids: CATSEGQGVTEAFF.

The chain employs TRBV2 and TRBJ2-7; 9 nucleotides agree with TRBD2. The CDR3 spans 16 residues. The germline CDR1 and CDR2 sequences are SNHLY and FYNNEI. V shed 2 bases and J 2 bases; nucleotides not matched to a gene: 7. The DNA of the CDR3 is TGTGCCAGCAGTGAAAATGGGGCGGGAGGGCCCTACGAGCAGTACTTC. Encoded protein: CASSENGAGGPYEQYF.

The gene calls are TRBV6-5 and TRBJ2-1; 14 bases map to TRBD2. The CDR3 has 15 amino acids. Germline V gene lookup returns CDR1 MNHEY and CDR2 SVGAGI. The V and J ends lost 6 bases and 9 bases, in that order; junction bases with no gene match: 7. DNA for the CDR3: TGTGCCAGCAGAGCGGGACTAGCGGGGGTGGGTGAGCAGTTCTTC. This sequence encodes CASRAGLAGVGEQFF.

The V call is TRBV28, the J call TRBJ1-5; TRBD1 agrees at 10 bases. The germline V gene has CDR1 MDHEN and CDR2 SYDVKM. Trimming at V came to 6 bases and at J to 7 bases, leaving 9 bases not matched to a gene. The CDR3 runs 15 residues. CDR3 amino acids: CASSPSGTGDQPQHF. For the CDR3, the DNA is TGTGCCAGCAGCCCCTCCGGGACAGGGGACCAGCCCCAGCATTTT.

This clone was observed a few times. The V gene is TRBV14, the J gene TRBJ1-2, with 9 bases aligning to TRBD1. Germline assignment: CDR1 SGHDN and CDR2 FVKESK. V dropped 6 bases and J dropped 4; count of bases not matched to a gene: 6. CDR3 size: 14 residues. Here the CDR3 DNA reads TGTGCCAGCAGGGATACAGGGGGCTCCTATGGCTACACCTTC. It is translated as CASRDTGGSYGYTF.

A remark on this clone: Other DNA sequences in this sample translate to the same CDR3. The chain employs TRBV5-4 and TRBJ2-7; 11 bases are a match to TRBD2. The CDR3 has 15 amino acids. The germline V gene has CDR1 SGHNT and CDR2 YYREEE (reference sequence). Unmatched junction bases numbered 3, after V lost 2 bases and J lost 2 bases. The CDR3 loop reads CASSFTSGGTYEQYF. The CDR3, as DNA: TGTGCCAGCAGCTTTACTAGCGGGGGCACCTACGAGCAGTACTTC.

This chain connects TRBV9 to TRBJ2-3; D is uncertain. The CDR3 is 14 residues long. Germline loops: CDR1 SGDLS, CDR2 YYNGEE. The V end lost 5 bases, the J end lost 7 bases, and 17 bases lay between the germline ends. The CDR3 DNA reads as TGTGCCAGCAGTGAGCGTACCGGATCATATACGCAGTATTTT. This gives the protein CASSERTGSYTQYF. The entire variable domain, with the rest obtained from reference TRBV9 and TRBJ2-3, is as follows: DSGVTQTPKHLITATGQRVTLRCSPRSGDLSVYWYQQSLDQGLQFLIQYYNGEERAKGNILERFSAQQFPDLHSELNLSSLELGDSALYFCASSERTGSYTQYFGPGTRLTVL.

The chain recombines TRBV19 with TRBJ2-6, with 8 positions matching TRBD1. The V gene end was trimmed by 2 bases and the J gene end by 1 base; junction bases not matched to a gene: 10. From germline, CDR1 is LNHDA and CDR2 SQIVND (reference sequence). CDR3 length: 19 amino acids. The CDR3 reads CASSIFQTGATSGANVLTF. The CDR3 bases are TGTGCCAGTAGTATATTTCAGACAGGGGCAACTTCTGGGGCCAACGTCCTGACTTTC.

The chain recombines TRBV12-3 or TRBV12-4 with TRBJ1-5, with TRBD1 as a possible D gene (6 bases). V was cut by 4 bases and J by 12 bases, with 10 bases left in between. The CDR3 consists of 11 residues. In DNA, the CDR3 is TGTGCCAGCAGTTATGGGACATTCCAGCATTTT. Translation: CASSYGTFQHF.